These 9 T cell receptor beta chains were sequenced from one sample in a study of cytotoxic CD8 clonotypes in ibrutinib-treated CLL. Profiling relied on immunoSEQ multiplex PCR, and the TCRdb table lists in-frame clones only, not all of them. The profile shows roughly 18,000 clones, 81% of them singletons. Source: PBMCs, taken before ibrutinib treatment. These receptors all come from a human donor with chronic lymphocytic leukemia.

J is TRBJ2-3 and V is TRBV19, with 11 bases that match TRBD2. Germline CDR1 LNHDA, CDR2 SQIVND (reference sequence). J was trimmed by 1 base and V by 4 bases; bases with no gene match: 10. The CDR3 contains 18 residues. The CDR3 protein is CASSRTSGGPGGTDTQYF. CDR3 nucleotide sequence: TGTGCCAGTAGTAGAACTAGCGGGGGCCCCGGGGGCACAGATACGCAGTATTTT. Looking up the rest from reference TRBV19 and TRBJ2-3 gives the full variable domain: DGGITQSPKYLFRKEGQNVTLSCEQNLNHDAMYWYRQDPGQGLRLIYYSQIVNDFQKGDIAEGYSVSREKKESFPLTVTSAQKNPTAFYLCASSRTSGGPGGTDTQYFGPGTRLTVL.

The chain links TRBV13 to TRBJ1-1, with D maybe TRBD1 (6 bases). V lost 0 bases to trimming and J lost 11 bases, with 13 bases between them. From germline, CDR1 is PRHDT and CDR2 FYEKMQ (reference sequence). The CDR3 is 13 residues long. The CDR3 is CASSLGGASGAFF. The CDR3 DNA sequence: TGTGCCAGCAGCTTAGGGGGGGCCTCAGGGGCTTTCTTT.

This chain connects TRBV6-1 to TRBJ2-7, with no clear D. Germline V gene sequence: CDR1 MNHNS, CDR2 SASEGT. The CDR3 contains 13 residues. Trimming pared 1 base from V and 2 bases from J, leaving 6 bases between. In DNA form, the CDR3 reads TGTGCCAGCAGTGAAGGGCACGCCTACGAGCAGTACTTC. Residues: CASSEGHAYEQYF.

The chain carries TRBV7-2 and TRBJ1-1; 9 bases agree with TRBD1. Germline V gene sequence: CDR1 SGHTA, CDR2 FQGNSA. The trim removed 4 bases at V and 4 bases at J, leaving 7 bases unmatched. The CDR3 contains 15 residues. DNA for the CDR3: TGTGCCAGCAGCTGGAAACAGGGGGCCGGCACTGAAGCTTTCTTT. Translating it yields CASSWKQGAGTEAFF. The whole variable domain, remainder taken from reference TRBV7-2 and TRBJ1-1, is GAGVSQSPSNKVTEKGKDVELRCDPISGHTALYWYRQSLGQGLEFLIYFQGNSAPDKSGLPSDRFSAERTGGSVSTLTIQRTQQEDSAVYLCASSWKQGAGTEAFFGQGTRLTVV.

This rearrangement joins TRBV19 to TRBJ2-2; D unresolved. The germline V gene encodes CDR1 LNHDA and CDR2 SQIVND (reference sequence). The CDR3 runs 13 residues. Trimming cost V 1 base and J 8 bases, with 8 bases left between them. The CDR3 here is CASSIVSFGELFF. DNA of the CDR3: TGTGCCAGTAGTATAGTATCGTTTGGGGAGCTGTTTTTT.

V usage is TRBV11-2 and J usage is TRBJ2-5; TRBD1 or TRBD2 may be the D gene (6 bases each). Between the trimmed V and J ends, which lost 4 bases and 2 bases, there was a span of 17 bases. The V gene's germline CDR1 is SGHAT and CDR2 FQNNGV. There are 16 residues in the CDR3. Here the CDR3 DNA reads TGTGCCAGCAGCTCTCTACGGGGGCTTTTTCAAGAGACCCAGTACTTC. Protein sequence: CASSSLRGLFQETQYF.

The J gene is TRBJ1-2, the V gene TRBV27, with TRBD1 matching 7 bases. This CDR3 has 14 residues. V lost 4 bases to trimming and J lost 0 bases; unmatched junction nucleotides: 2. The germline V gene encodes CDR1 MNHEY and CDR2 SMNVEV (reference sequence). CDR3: CASSYRGSNYGYTF. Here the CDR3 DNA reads TGTGCCAGCAGTTACAGGGGATCTAACTATGGCTACACCTTC.

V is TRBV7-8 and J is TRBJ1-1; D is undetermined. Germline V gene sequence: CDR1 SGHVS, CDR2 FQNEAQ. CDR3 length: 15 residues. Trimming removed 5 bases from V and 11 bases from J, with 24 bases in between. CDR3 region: CASSPLDGPRLYAFF. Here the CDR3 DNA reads TGTGCCAGCAGCCCATTAGATGGACCGCGATTATATGCTTTCTTT.

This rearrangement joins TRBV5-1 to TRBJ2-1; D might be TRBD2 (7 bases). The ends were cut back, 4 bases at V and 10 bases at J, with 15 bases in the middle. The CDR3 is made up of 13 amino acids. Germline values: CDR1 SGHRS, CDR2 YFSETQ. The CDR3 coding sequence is TGCGCCAGCAGCCCGGCGGGGGCGGGGGAGCAGTTCTTC. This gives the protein CASSPAGAGEQFF.